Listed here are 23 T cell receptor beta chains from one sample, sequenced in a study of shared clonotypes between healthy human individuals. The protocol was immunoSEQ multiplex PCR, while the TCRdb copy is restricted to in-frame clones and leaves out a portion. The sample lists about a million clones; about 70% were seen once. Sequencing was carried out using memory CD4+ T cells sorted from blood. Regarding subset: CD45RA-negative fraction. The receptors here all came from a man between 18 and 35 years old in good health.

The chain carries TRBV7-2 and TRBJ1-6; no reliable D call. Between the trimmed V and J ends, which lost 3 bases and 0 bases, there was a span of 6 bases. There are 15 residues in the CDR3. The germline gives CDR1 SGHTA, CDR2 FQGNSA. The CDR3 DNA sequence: TGTGCCAGCAGCTTCATAAGCTCCTATAATTCACCCCTCCACTTT. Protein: CASSFISSYNSPLHF.

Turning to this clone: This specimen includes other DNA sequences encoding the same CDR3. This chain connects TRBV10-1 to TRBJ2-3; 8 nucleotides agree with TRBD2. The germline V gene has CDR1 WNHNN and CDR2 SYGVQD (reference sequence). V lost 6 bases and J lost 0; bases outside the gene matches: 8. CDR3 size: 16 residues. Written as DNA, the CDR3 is TGCGCCAGCAGCCGGGGGGGAAGTTCTAGCACAGATACGCAGTATTTT. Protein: CASSRGGSSSTDTQYF.

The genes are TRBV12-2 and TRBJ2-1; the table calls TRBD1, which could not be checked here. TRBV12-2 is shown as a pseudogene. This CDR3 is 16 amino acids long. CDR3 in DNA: TGTGCAAGTCGCTTCCCACAACCCCCCGTAAAGAATGAGCAGTTCTTC. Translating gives CASRFPQPPVKNEQFF.

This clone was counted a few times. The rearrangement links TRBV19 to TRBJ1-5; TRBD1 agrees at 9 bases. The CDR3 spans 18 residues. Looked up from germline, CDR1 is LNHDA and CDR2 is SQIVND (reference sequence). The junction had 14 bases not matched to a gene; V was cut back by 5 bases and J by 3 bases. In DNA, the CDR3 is TGTGCCAGTAGTTCTCCCCCCGGGACAGGGAGGATCAATCAGCCCCAGCATTTT. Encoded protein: CASSSPPGTGRINQPQHF.

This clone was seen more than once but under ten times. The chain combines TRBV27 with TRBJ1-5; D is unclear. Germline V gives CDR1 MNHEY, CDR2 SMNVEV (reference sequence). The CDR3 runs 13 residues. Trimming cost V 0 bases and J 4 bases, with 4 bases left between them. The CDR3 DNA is TGTGCCAGCAGTTTATCCCAAAATCAGCCCCAGCATTTT. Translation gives CASSLSQNQPQHF.

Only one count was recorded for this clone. The DNA of the CDR3 is TGTGCCAGCACAAACCGAGGGAGGATCCCCGGGGAGCTGTTTTTT. This gives the protein CASTNRGRIPGELFF. This chain joins TRBV6-5 and TRBJ2-2, with TRBD2 as a possible D gene (6 bases). Trimming took 7 bases from V and 6 from J, leaving 18 bases between them. The CDR3 has 15 amino acids. CDR1 is MNHEY and CDR2 is SVGAGI in the germline V gene.

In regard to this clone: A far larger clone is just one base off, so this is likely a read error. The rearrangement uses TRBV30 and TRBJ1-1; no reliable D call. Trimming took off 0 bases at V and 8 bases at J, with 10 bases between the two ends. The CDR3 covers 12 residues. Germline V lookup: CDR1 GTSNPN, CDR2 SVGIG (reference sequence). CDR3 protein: CAWSVAWLEAFF. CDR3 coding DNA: TGTGCCTGGAGTGTAGCGTGGCTCGAAGCTTTCTTT.

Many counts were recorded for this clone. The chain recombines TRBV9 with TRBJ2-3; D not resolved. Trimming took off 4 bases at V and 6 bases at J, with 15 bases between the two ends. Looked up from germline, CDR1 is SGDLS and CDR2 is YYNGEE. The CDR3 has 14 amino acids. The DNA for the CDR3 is TGTGCCAGCAGCCCCAACGCGGTAGCCGATACGCAGTATTTT. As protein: CASSPNAVADTQYF.

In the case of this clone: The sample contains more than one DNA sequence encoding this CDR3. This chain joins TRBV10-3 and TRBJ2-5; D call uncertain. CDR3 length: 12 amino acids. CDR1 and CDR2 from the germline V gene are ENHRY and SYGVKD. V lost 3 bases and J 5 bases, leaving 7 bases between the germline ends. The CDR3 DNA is TGTGCCATCAGTGACCTATCCGAGACCCAGTACTTC. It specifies CAISDLSETQYF.

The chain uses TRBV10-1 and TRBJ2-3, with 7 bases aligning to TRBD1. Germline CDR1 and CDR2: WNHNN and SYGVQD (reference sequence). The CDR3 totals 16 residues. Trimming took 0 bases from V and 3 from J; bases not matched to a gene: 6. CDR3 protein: CASSESRGLGTDTQYF. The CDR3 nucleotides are TGCGCCAGCAGTGAGTCGAGGGGGCTAGGTACAGATACGCAGTATTTT.

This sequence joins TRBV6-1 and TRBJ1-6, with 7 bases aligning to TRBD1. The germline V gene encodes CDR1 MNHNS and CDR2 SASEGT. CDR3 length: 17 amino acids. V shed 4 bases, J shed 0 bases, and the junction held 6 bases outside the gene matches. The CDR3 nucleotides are TGTGCCAGCAGTGTAGGACAGGCGCTCTCCTATAATTCACCCCTCCACTTT. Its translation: CASSVGQALSYNSPLHF.

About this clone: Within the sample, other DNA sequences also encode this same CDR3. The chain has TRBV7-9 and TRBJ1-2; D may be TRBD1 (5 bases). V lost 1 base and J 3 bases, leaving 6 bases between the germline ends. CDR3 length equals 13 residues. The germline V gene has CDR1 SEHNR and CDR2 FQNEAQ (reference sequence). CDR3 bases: TGTGCCAGCAGCTTAGAGGGGTACTATGGCTACACCTTC. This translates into CASSLEGYYGYTF.

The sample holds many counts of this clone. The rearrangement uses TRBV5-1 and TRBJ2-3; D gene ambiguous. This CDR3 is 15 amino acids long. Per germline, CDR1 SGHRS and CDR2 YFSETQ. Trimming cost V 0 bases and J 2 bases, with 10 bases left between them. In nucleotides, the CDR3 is TGCGCCAGCAGCTTGGAGGCCAAAAACACAGATACGCAGTATTTT. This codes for CASSLEAKNTDTQYF.

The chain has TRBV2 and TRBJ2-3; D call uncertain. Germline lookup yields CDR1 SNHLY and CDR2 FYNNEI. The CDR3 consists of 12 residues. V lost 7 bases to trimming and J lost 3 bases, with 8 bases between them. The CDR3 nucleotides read TGTGCCAGCACTATGATTACAGATACGCAGTATTTT. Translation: CASTMITDTQYF.

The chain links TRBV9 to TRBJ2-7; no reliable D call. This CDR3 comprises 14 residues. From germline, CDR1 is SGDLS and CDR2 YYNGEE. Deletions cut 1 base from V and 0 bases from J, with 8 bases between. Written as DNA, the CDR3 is TGTGCCAGCAGCGTAACAGCGAGCTCCTACGAGCAGTACTTC. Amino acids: CASSVTASSYEQYF.

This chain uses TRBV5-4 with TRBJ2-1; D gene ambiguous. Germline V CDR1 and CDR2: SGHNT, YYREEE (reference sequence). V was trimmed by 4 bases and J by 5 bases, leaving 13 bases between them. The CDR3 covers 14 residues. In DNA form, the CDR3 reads TGTGCCAGCAGCCCGTCCTCGTTTGACAATGAGCAGTTCTTC. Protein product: CASSPSSFDNEQFF.

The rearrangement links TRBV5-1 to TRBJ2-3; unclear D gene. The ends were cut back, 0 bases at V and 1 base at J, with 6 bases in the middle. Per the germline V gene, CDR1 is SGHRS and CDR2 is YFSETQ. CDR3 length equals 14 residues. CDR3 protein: CASSLVRRTDTQYF. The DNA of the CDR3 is TGCGCCAGCAGCTTGGTGAGGCGCACAGATACGCAGTATTTT.

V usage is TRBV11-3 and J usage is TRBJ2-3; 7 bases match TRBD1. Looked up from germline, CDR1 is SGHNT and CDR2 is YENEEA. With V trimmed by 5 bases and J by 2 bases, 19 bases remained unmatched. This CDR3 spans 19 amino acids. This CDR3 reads CASSPGVKRQGRVTDTQYF. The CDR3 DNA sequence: TGTGCCAGCAGCCCAGGGGTTAAACGACAGGGTAGGGTCACAGATACGCAGTATTTT.

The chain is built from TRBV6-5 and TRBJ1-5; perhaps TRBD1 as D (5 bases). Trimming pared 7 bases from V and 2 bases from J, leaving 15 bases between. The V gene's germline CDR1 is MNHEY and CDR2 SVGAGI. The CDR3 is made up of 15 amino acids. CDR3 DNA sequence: TGTGCCAGCACCCTTGGAGGGGTAGGCAATCAGCCCCAGCATTTT. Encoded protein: CASTLGGVGNQPQHF.

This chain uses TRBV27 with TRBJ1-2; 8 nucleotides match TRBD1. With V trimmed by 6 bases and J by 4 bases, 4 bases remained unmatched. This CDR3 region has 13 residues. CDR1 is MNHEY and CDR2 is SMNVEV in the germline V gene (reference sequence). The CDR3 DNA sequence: TGTGCCAGCAGGTATACAGGGGGCTATGGCTACACCTTC. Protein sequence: CASRYTGGYGYTF.

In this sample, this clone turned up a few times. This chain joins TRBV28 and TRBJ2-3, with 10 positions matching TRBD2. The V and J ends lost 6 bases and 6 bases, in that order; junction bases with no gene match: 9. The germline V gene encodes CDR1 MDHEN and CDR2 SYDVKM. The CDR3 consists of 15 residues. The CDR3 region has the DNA TGTGCCAGCAGCTCACCTAGCGGGGGAGGTGATACGCAGTATTTT. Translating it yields CASSSPSGGGDTQYF.

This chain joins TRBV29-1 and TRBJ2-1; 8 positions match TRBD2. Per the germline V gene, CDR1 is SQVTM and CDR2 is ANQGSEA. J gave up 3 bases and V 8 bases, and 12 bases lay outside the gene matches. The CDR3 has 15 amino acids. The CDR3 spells CSPERSGAGYNEQFF. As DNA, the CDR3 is TGCAGCCCCGAGCGTAGCGGGGCCGGCTACAATGAGCAGTTCTTC.

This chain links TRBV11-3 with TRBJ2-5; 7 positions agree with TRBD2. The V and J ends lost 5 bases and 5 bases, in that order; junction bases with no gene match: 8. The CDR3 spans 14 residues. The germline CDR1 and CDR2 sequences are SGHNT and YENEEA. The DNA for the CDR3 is TGTGCCAGCAGCCTTGCAAAGGGAGGGGAGACCCAGTACTTC. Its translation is CASSLAKGGETQYF. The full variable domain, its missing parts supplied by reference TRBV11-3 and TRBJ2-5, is EAGVVQSPRYKIIEKKQPVAFWCNPISGHNTLYWYLQNLGQGPELLIRYENEEAVDDSQLPKDRFSAERLKGVDSTLKIQPAELGDSAVYLCASSLAKGGETQYFGPGTRLLVL.